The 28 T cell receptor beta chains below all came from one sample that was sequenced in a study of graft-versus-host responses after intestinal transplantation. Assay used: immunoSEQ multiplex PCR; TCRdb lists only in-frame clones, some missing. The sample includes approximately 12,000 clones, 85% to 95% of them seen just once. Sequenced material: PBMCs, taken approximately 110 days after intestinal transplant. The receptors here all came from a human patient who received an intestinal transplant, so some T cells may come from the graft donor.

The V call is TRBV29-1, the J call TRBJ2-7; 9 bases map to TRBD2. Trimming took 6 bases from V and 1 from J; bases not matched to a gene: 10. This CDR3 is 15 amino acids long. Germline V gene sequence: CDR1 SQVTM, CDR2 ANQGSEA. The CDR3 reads CSVDGVAGESYEQYF. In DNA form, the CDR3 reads TGCAGCGTCGATGGGGTAGCGGGAGAGTCCTACGAGCAGTACTTC.

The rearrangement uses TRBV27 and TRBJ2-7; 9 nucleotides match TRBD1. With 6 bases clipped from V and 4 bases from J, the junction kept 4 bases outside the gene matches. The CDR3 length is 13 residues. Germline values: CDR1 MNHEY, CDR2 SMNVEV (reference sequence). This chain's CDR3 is CASRLTGGYEQYF. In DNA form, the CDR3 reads TGTGCCAGCAGACTGACAGGGGGGTACGAGCAGTACTTC.

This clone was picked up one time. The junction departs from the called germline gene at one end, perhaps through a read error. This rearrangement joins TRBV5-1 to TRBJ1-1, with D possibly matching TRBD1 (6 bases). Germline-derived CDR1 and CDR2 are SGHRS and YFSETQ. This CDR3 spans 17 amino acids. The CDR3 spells CARSLGVLGGQNTEAFF. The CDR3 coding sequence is TGCGCCCGCAGCTTGGGGGTCCTGGGGGGACAGAACACTGAAGCTTTCTTT.

The CDR3 DNA reads TGTGCCAGCAGTTACGGACAGGGGAACTATGGCTACACCTTC. Translating gives CASSYGQGNYGYTF. The rearrangement joins TRBV6-9 to TRBJ1-2, with 9 bases aligning to TRBD1. The germline V gene has CDR1 MNHGY and CDR2 SVAAGI. V shed 3 bases, J shed 2 bases, and the junction held 1 base outside the gene matches. The CDR3 contains 14 residues.

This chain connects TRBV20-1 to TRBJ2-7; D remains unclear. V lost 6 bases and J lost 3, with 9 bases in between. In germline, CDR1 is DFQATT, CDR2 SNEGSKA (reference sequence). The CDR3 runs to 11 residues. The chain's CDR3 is CSARSDYEQYF. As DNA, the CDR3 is TGCAGTGCCAGATCCGACTACGAGCAGTACTTC.

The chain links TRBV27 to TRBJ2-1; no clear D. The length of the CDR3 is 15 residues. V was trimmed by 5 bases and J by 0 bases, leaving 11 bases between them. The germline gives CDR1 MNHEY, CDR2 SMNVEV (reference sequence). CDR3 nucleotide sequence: TGTGCCAGCAGTCTACAAATACGCTCCTACAATGAGCAGTTCTTC. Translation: CASSLQIRSYNEQFF.

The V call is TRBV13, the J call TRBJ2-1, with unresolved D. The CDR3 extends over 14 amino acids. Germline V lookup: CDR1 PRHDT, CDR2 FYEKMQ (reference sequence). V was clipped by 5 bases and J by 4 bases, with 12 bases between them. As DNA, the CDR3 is TGTGCCAGCAGCAGCTCGGGCGATTACAATGAGCAGTTCTTC. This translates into CASSSSGDYNEQFF.

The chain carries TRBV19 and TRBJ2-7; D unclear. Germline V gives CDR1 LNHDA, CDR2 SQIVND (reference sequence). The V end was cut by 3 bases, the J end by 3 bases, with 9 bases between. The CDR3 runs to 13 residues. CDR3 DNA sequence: TGTGCCAGTAGTATTTTCGACTTCTACGAGCAGTACTTC. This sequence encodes CASSIFDFYEQYF.

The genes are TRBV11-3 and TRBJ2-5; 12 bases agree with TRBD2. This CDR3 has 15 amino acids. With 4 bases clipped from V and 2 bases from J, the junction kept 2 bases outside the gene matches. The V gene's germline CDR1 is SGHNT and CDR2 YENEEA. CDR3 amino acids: CASSWGTSGQETQYF. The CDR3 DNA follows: TGTGCCAGCAGCTGGGGGACTAGCGGGCAAGAGACCCAGTACTTC.

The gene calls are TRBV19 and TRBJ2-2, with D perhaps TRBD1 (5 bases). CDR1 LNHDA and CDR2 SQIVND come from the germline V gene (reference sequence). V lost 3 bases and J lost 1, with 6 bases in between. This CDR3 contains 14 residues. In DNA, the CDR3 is TGTGCCAGTAGTATCCAGGGGAACACCGGGGAGCTGTTTTTT. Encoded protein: CASSIQGNTGELFF.

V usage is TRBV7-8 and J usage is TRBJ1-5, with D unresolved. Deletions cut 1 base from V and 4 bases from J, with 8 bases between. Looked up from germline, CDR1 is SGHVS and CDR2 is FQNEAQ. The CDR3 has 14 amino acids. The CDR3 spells CASSLDIGNQPQHF. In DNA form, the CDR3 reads TGTGCCAGCAGCTTAGATATAGGGAATCAGCCCCAGCATTTT. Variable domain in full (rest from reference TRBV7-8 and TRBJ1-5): GAGVSQSPRYKVAKRGQDVALRCDPISGHVSLFWYQQALGQGPEFLTYFQNEAQLDKSGLPSDRFFAERPEGSVSTLKIQRTQQEDSAVYLCASSLDIGNQPQHFGDGTRLSIL.

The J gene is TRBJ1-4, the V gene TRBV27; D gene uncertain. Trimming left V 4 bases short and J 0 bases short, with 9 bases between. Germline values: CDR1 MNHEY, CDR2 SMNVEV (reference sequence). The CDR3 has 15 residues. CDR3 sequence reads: CASSWRSSTNEKLFF. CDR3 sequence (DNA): TGTGCCAGCAGTTGGAGATCTTCAACTAATGAAAAACTGTTTTTT. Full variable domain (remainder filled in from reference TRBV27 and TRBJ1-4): EAQVTQNPRYLITVTGKKLTVTCSQNMNHEYMSWYRQDPGLGLRQIYYSMNVEVTDKGDVPEGYKVSRKEKRNFPLILESPSPNQTSLYFCASSWRSSTNEKLFFGSGTQLSVL.

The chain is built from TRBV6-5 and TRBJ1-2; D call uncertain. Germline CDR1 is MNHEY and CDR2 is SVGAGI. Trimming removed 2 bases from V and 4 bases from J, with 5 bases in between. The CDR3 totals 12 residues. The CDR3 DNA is TGTGCCAGCAGTTACAACAGCTATGGCTACACCTTC. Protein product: CASSYNSYGYTF.

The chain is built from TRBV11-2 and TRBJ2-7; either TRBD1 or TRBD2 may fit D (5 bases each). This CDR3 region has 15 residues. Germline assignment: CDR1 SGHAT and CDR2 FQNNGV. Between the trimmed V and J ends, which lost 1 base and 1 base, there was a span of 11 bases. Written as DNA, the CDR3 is TGTGCCAGCAGCTTAGCCGGGGCCTCATCCTACGAGCAGTACTTC. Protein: CASSLAGASSYEQYF.

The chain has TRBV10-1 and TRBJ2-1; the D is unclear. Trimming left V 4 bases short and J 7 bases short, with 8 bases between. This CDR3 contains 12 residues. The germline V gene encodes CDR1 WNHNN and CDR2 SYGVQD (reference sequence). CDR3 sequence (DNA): TGCGCCAGCAGTGTAGGGCAAAATGAGCAGTTCTTC. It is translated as CASSVGQNEQFF.

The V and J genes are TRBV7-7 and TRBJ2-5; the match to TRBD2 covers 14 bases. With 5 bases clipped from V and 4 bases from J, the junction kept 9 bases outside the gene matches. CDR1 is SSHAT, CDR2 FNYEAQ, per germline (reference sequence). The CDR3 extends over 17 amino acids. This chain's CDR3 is CASSQYGLAGGGETQYF. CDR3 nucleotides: TGTGCCAGCAGCCAATACGGACTAGCGGGAGGCGGAGAGACCCAGTACTTC. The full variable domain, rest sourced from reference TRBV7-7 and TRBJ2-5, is GAGVSQSPRYKVTKRGQDVTLRCDPISSHATLYWYQQALGQGPEFLTYFNYEAQPDKSGLPSDRFSAERPEGSISTLTIQRTEQRDSAMYRCASSQYGLAGGGETQYFGPGTRLLVL.

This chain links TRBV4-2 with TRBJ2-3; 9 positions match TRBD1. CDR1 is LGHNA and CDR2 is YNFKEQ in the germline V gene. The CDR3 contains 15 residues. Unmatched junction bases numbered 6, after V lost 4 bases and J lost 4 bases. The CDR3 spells CASSPRTGEADTQYF. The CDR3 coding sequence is TGTGCCAGCAGCCCACGGACAGGGGAAGCAGATACGCAGTATTTT.

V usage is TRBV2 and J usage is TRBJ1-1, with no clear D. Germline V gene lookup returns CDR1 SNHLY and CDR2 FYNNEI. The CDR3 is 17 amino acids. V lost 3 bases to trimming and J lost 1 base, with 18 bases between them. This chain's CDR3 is CASSDPPAQIPNTEAFF. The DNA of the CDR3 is TGTGCCAGCAGTGACCCCCCGGCCCAAATCCCGAACACTGAAGCTTTCTTT.

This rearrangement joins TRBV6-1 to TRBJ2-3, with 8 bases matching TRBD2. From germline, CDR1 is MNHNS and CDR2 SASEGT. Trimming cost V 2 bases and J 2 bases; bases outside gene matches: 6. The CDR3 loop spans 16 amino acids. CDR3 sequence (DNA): TGTGCCAGCAGTGAATGGGCGGGAGGCGACACAGATACGCAGTATTTT. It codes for CASSEWAGGDTDTQYF.

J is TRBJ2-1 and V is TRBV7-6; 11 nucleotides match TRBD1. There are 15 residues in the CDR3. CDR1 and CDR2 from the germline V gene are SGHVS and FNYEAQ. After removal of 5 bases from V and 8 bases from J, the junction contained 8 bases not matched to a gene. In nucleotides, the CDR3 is TGTGCCAGCAGCGAGGGACAGGGGGGTGGAGATGAGCAGTTCTTC. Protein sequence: CASSEGQGGGDEQFF. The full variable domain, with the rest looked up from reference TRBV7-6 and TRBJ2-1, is GAGVSQSPRYKVTKRGQDVALRCDPISGHVSLYWYRQALGQGPEFLTYFNYEAQQDKSGLPNDRFSAERPEGSISTLTIQRTEQRDSAMYRCASSEGQGGGDEQFFGPGTRLTVL.

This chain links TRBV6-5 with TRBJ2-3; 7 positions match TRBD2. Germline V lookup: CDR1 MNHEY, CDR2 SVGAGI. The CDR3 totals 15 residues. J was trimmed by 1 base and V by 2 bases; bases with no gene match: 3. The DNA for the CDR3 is TGTGCCAGCAGTTACAGGCTAGCGGGCACAGATACGCAGTATTTT. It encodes CASSYRLAGTDTQYF.

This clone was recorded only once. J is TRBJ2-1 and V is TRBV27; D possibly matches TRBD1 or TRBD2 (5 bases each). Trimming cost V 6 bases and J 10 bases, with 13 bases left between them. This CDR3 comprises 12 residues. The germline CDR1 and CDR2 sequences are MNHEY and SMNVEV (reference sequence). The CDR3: CASSIIWGEQFF. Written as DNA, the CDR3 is TGTGCCAGCAGCATAATCTGGGGGGAGCAGTTCTTC.

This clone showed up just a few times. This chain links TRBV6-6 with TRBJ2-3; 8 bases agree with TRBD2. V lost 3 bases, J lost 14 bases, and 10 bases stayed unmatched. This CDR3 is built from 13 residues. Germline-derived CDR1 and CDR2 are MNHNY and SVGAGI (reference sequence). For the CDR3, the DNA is TGTGCCAGCAGTTATCCCCCGGGACTAGTATCGTATTTT. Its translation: CASSYPPGLVSYF.

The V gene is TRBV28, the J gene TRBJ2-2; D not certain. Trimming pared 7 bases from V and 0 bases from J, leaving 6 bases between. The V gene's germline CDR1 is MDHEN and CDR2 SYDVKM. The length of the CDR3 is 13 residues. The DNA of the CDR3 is TGTGCCAGCATATCCTCGAACACCGGGGAGCTGTTTTTT. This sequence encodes CASISSNTGELFF.

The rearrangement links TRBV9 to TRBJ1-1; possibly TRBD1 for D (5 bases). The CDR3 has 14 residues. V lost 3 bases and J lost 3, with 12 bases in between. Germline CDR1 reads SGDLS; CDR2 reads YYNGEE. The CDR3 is CASSARVGDTEAFF. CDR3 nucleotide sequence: TGTGCCAGCAGCGCCAGGGTGGGGGACACTGAAGCTTTCTTT.

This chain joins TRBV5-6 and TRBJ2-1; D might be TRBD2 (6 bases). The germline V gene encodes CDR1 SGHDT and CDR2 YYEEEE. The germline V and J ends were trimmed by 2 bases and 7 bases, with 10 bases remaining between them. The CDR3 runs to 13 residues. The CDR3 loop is CASSLWAGNEQFF. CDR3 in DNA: TGTGCCAGCAGCTTATGGGCGGGGAATGAGCAGTTCTTC. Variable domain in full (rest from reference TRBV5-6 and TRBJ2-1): DAGVTQSPTHLIKTRGQQVTLRCSPKSGHDTVSWYQQALGQGPQFIFQYYEEEERQRGNFPDRFSGHQFPNYSSELNVNALLLGDSALYLCASSLWAGNEQFFGPGTRLTVL.

This CDR3 is CASSQEEDNEQFF. CDR3 DNA sequence: TGTGCCAGCAGCCAAGAAGAAGACAATGAGCAGTTCTTC. This chain joins TRBV13 and TRBJ2-1; unclear D gene. From germline, CDR1 is PRHDT and CDR2 FYEKMQ (reference sequence). Trimming stripped 5 bases from V and 5 bases from J, with 10 bases between. This CDR3 has 13 amino acids.

The CDR3 nucleotides read TGTGCCAGCAGCGTAGGCTCGGCAGCGGGCAATGAGCAGTTCTTC. Translating it yields CASSVGSAAGNEQFF. The chain recombines TRBV9 with TRBJ2-1; D is possibly TRBD2 (6 bases). This CDR3 contains 15 residues. Germline lookup yields CDR1 SGDLS and CDR2 YYNGEE. With 0 bases removed from V and 6 bases from J, the gap between germline ends came to 13 bases.